Below are 2 T cell receptor beta chains sequenced from a single sample in a study of T-cell reconstitution after alpha-beta-depleted transplantation in children. The TCRbeta library was prepared with unique molecular identifiers. MiXCR, applied by TCRdb to the PCR reads, yields one record per CDR3 protein. In the table there are a few hundred thousand distinct CDR3 sequences, roughly 13% of which are singletons. Sequencing was performed on PBMCs, mostly from graft donor cells, taken 360 days after TCRalphabeta/CD19-depleted stem cell transplant. These TCRs come from a male patient younger than 18 who had a stem cell transplant for acute myeloid leukemia, so the T cells may come from the graft donor.

The chain is built from TRBV28 and TRBJ2-7; TRBD2 is a possible D gene (5 bases). Germline lookup yields CDR1 MDHEN and CDR2 SYDVKM. Trimming stripped 5 bases from V and 0 bases from J, with 14 bases between. This CDR3 comprises 15 residues. The CDR3 loop is CASSPLSVGSYEQYF. In nucleotides, the CDR3 is TGTGCCAGCAGTCCTCTTAGCGTTGGCTCCTACGAGCAGTACTTC.

This clonotype was counted at least ten times. The J gene is TRBJ1-1, the V gene TRBV28; no definite D call. The CDR3 contains 11 residues. Trimming took off 5 bases at V and 10 bases at J, with 11 bases between the two ends. Germline V gives CDR1 MDHEN, CDR2 SYDVKM. The DNA of the CDR3 is TGTGCCAGCAGTACCCCTTCCGGAGCTTTCTTT. This encodes CASSTPSGAFF.